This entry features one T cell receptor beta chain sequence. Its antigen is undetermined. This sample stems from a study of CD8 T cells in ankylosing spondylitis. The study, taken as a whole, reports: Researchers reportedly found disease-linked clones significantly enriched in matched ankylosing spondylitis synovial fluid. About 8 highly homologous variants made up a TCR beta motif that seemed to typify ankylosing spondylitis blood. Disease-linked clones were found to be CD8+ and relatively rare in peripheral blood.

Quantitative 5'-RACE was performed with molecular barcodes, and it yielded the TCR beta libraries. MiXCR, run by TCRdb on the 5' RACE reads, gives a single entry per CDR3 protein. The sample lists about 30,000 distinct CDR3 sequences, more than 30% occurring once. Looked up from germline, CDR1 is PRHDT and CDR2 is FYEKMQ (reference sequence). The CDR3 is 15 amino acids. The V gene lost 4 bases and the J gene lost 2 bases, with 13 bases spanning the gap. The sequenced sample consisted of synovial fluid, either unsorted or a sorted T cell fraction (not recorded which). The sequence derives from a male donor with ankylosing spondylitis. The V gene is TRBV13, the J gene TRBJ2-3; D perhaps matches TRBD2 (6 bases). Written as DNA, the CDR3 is TGTGCCAGCAGCTCCCGCGCGGGAACCACAGATACGCAGTATTTT. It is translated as CASSSRAGTTDTQYF.